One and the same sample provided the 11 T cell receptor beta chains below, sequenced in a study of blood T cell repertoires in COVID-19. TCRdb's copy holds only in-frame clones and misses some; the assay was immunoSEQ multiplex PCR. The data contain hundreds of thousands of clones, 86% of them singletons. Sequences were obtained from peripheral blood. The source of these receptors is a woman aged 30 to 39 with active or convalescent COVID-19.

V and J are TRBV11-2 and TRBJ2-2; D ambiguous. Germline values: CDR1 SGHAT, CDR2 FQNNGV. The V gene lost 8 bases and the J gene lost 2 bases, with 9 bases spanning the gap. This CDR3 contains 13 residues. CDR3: CASVERNTGELFF. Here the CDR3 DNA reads TGTGCCAGCGTTGAGCGAAACACCGGGGAGCTGTTTTTT.

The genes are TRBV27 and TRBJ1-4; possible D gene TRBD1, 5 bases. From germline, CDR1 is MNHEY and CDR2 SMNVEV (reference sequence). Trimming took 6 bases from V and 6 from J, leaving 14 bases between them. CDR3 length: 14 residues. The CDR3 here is CASSRDSVDEKLFF. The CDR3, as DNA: TGTGCCAGCAGCCGAGACAGCGTCGATGAAAAACTGTTTTTT. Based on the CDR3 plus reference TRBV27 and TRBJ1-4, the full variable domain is EAQVTQNPRYLITVTGKKLTVTCSQNMNHEYMSWYRQDPGLGLRQIYYSMNVEVTDKGDVPEGYKVSRKEKRNFPLILESPSPNQTSLYFCASSRDSVDEKLFFGSGTQLSVL.

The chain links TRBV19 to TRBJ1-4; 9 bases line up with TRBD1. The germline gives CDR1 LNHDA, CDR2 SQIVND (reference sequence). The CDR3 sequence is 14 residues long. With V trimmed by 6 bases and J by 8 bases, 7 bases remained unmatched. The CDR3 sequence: CASRQQGAREKLFF. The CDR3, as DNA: TGTGCCAGTAGACAACAGGGGGCTCGAGAAAAACTGTTTTTT.

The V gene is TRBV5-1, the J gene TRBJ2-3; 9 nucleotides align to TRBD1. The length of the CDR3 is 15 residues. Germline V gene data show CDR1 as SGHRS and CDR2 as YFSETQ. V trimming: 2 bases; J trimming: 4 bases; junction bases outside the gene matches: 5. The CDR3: CASSFSGQGPDTQYF. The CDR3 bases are TGCGCCAGCAGCTTTTCCGGACAGGGGCCAGATACGCAGTATTTT.

For the CDR3, the DNA is TGTGCCACCAGTGATCCTACAGGGCAAGAGACCCAGTACTTC. Its translation is CATSDPTGQETQYF. This chain connects TRBV24-1 to TRBJ2-5; TRBD1 is a possible D gene (6 bases). V was cut by 3 bases and J by 2 bases, with 9 bases left in between. The length of the CDR3 is 14 residues. Germline V CDR1 and CDR2: KGHDR, SFDVKD.

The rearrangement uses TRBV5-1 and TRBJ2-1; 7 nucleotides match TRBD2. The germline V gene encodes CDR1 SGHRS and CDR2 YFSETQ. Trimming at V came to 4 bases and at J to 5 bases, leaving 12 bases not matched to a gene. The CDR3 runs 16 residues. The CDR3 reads CASSPPSGRGNNEQFF. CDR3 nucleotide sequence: TGCGCCAGCAGCCCCCCGAGTGGGCGGGGGAACAATGAGCAGTTCTTC.

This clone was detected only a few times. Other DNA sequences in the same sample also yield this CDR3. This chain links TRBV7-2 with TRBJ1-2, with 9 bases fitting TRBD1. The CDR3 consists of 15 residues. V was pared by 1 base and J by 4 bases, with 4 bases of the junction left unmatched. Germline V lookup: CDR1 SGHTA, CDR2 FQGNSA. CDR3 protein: CASSLGGQGSYGYTF. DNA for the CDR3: TGTGCCAGCAGCTTAGGGGGACAGGGATCCTATGGCTACACCTTC.

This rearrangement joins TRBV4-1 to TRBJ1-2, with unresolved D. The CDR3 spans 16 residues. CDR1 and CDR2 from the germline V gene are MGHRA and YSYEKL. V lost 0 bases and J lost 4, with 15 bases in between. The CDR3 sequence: CASSQDKTVGFYGYTF. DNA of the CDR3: TGCGCCAGCAGCCAAGATAAAACGGTCGGGTTCTATGGCTACACCTTC.

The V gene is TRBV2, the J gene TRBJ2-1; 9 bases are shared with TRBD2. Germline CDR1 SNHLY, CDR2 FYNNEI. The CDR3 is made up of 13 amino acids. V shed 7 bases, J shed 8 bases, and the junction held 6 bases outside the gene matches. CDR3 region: CASMASGKHEQFF. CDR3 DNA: TGTGCCAGCATGGCTAGCGGGAAGCATGAGCAGTTCTTC. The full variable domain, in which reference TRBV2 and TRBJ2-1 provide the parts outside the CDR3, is EPEVTQTPSHQVTQMGQEVILRCVPISNHLYFYWYRQILGQKVEFLVSFYNNEISEKSEIFDDQFSVERPDGSNFTLKIRSTKLEDSAMYFCASMASGKHEQFFGPGTRLTVL.

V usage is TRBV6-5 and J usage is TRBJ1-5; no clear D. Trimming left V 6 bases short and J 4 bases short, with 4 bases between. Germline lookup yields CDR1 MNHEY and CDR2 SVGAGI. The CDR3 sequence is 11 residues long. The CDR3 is CASSQNQPQHF. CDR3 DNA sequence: TGTGCCAGCAGCCAGAATCAGCCCCAGCATTTT.

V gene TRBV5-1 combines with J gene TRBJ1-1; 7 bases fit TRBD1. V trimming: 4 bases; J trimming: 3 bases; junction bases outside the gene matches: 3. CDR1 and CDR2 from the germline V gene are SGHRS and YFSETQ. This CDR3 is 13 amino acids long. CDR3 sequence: CASSITGDTEAFF. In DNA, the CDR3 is TGCGCCAGCAGCATAACAGGGGACACTGAAGCTTTCTTT.